This TCR beta chain was found in a study of control samples from healthy donors and cancer patients. The data were produced by immunoSEQ multiplex PCR, yet TCRdb's version contains in-frame clones alone and is incomplete. The sample carries 100,000 or so clones, more than 85% recorded once. The origin of this receptor is a woman in her 50s in good health. The specimen was blood.

Here the CDR3 reads CASSRGRFAFF. In DNA, the CDR3 is TGTGCCAGTAGTAGGGGGAGGTTTGCTTTCTTT. The chain has TRBV19 and TRBJ1-1; D might be TRBD1 (5 bases). Trimming removed 4 bases from V and 11 bases from J, with 11 bases in between. CDR1 LNHDA and CDR2 SQIVND come from the germline V gene (reference sequence). There are 11 residues in the CDR3.